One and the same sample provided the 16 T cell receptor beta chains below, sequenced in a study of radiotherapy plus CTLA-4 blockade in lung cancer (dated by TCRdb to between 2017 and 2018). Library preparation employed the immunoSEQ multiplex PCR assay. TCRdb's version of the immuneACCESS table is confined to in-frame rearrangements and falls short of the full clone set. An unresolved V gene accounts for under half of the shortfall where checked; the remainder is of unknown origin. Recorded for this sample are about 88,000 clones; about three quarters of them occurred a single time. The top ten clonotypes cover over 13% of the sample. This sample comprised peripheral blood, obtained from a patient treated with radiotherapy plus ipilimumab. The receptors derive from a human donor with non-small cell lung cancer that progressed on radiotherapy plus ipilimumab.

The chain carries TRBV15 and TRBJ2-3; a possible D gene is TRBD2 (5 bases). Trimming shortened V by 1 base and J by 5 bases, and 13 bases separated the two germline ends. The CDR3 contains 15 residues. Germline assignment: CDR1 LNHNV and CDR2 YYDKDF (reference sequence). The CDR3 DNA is TGTGCCACCAGCAGAGGATCCCCCGGGGAAGATACGCAGTATTTT. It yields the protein CATSRGSPGEDTQYF.

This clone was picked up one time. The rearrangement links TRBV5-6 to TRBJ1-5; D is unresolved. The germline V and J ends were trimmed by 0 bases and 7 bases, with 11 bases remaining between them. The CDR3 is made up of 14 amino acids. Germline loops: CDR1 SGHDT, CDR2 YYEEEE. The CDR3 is CASSLAPGGQPQHF. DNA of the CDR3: TGTGCCAGCAGCTTGGCCCCGGGCGGCCAGCCCCAGCATTTT.

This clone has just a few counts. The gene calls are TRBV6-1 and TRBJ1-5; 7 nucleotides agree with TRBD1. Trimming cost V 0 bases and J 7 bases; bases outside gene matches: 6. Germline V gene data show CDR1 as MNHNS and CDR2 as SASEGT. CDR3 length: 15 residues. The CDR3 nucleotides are TGTGCCAGCAGTGAAGCGGGGGACAGTGCGCAGCCCCAGCATTTT. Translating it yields CASSEAGDSAQPQHF.

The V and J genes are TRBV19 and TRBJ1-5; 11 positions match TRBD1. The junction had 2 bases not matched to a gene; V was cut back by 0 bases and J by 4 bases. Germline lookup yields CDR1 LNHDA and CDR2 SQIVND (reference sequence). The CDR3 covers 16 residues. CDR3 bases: TGTGCCAGTAGTATAGATGGGACAGGGGGGAATCAGCCCCAGCATTTT. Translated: CASSIDGTGGNQPQHF.

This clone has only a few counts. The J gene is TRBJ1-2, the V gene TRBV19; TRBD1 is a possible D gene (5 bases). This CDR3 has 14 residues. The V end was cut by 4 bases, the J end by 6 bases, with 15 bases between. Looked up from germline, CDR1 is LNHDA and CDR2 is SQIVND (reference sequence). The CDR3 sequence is CASSTRGRDDGYTF. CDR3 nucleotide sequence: TGTGCCAGTAGTACCCGGGGGAGGGATGATGGCTACACCTTC.

In DNA form, the CDR3 reads TGCGCCAGCAGCCAAAACCCCGGGGAGCTGTTTTTT. Translated: CASSQNPGELFF. The chain combines TRBV5-1 with TRBJ2-2; no clear D gene. There are 12 residues in the CDR3. Trimming cost V 4 bases and J 6 bases, with 7 bases left between them. Germline V lookup: CDR1 SGHRS, CDR2 YFSETQ.

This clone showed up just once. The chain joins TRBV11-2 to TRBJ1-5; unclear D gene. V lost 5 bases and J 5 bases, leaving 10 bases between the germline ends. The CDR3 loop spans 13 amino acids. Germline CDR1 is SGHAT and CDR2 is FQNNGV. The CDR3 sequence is CASSTGADQPQHF. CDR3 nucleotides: TGTGCCAGCAGCACCGGTGCCGATCAGCCCCAGCATTTT.

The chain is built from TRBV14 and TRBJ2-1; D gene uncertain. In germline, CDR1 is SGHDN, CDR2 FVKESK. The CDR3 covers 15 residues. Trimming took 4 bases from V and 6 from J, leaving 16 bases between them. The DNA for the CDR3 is TGTGCCAGCAGCCCAGAGACGTGGCTGGCCAATGAGCAGTTCTTC. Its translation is CASSPETWLANEQFF.

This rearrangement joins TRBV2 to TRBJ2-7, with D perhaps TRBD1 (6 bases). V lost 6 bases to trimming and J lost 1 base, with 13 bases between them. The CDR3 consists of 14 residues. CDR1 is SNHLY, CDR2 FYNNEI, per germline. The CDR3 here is CASRATGLSYEQYF. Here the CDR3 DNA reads TGTGCCAGCAGGGCGACAGGCCTTTCCTACGAGCAGTACTTC.

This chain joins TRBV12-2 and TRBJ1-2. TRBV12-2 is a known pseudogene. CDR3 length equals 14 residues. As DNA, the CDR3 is TGTGCAAGTCGCTTAGCTGACCCTAACTATGGCTACACCTTC. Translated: CASRLADPNYGYTF.

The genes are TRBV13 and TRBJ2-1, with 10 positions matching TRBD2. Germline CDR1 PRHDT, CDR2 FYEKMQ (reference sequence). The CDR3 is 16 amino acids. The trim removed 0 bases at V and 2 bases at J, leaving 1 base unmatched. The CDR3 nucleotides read TGTGCCAGCAGCTTAGGGCTAGCGGGAGCCTACAATGAGCAGTTCTTC. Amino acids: CASSLGLAGAYNEQFF.

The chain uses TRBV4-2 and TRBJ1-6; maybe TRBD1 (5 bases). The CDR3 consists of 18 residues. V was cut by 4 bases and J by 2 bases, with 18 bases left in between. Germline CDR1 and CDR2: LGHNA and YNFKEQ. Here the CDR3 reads CASSLLGGDRTYNSPLHF. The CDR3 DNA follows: TGTGCCAGCAGCCTCTTGGGGGGGGATAGGACCTATAATTCACCCCTCCACTTT.

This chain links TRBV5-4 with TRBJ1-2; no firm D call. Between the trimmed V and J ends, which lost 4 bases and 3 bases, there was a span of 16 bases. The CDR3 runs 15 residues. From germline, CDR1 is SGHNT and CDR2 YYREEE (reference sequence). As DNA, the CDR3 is TGTGCCAGCAGCCTGATGGGGAGGTTGGACTATGGCTACACCTTC. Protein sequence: CASSLMGRLDYGYTF.

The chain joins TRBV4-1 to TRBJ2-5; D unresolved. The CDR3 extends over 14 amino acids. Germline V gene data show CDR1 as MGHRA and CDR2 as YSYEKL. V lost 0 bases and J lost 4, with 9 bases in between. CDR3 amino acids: CASSQDRWAETQYF. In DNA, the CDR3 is TGCGCCAGCAGCCAAGATCGATGGGCAGAGACCCAGTACTTC.

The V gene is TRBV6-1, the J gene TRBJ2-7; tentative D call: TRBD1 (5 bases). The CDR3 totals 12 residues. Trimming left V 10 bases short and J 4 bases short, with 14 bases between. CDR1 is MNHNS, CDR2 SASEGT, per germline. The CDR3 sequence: CATTTVTYEQYF. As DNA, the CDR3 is TGTGCCACCACGACAGTTACTTACGAGCAGTACTTC.

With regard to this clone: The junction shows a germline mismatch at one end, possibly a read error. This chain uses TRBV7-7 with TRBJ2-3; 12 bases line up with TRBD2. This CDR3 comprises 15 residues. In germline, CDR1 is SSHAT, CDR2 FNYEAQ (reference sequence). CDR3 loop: CASSSGTSGTDTQYF. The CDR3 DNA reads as TGTGCTAGCAGCTCCGGGACTAGCGGGACAGATACGCAGTATTTT.